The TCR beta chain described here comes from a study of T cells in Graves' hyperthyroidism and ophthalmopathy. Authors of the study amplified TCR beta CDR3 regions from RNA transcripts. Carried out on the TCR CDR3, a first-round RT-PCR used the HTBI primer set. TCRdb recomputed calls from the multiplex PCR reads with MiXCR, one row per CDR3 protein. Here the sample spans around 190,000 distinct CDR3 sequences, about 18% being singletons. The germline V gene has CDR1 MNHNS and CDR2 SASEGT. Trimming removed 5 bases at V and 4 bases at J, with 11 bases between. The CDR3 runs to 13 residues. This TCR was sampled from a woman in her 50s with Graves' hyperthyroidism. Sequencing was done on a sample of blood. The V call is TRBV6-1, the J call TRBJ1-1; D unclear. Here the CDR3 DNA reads TGTGCCAGCAGTCCCCTGGAGGTCACTGAAGCTTTCTTT. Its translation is CASSPLEVTEAFF.